The rows below give T cell receptor beta chains drawn from one sample of a study of response to subunit inactivated influenza vaccine. Each CDR3 protein is one row after TCRdb ran MiXCR on the RT-PCR reads. The sample lists some 500,000 distinct CDR3 sequences, approximately 24% occurring once. The source was CD4+ T cells sorted from PBMCs, collected more than 4 days after vaccination. The origin of the receptors is a middle-aged man who received an inactivated influenza vaccine. Each CDR3 is given with its conserved first and last residue. D genes are given only for firm matches. The size of a clone is reported for some rows only, either as once, few or many, or as a class for expanded clones.

TGTGCCAGCAGCTTAGATAGGGGTGAAGCTTTCTTT	CASSLDRGEAFF	.	TRBV11-2	TRBJ1-1	few
TGTGCCAGCCAGGCGGGACAGGCCTCCACCGGGGAGCTGTTTTTT	CASQAGQASTGELFF	TRBD1	TRBV7-9	TRBJ2-2	.
TGCAGTGCTGGGGACCGACTGGCCTACGAGCAGTACTTC	CSAGDRLAYEQYF	.	TRBV20-1	TRBJ2-7	.
TGTGCCATCGGTCAGGGGGCGAGCACAGATACGCAGTATTTT	CAIGQGASTDTQYF	TRBD1	TRBV10-3	TRBJ2-3	few
TGCAGTGCTAGTCTAGCGGGAGTTTCCAATGAGCAGTTCTTC	CSASLAGVSNEQFF	TRBD2	TRBV20-1	TRBJ2-1	many
TGTGCCAGCAGCCCCCGACAGGGGACCACCTACGAGCAGTACTTC	CASSPRQGTTYEQYF	TRBD1	TRBV9	TRBJ2-7	.
TGTGCCAGCGGAGGCGGGGGAAGCTCCTACGAGCAGTACTTC	CASGGGGSSYEQYF	TRBD2	TRBV9	TRBJ2-7	.
TGCGCCAGCAGCTCAGGACTAGCGGGAAAGAGTGATACGCAGTATTTT	CASSSGLAGKSDTQYF	TRBD2	TRBV5-1	TRBJ2-3	few
TGCGCCAGCAGCTACGGGTCTCTCCCCAACGAGCAGTACTTC	CASSYGSLPNEQYF	.	TRBV5-1	TRBJ2-7	few
TGCGCCAGCAGCCAAGAGGACGTCCGGGTAGGGGATACGCAGTATTTT	CASSQEDVRVGDTQYF	.	TRBV4-3	TRBJ2-3	.
TGTGCCAGCAGGGGCGGGAACACCGGGGAGCTGTTTTTT	CASRGGNTGELFF	.	TRBV13	TRBJ2-2	few
TGTGCCAGCAGCTTAGGGGTGGCTGGGTCTGGGGCCAACGTCCTGACTTTC	CASSLGVAGSGANVLTF	.	TRBV7-9	TRBJ2-6	few
TGCGCCAGCAGCCAAGGGGTGGGGCGGGTCTCCTACAATGAGCAGTTCTTC	CASSQGVGRVSYNEQFF	.	TRBV4-3	TRBJ2-1	.
TGTGCCACCAGTGATTCAGGACTAGCGGGAGTCTACGAGCAGTACTTC	CATSDSGLAGVYEQYF	TRBD2	TRBV24-1	TRBJ2-7	few
TGTGCCAGCAGCGCGCCGGGACTAGCGGGTCCCTACGAGCAGTACTTC	CASSAPGLAGPYEQYF	TRBD2	TRBV4-2	TRBJ2-7	few
TGTGCCAGCAGCCCTTGGACAGGGGGCGCATGGGTGTACTTC	CASSPWTGGAWVYF	TRBD1	TRBV3-1	TRBJ2-7	.
TGTGCCAGCAGTGAATCCTCCAACTATGGCTACACCTTC	CASSESSNYGYTF	.	TRBV6-1	TRBJ1-2	few
TGTGCCAGCAGTTGGACGGGAGCGTCCTACGAGCAGTACTTC	CASSWTGASYEQYF	.	TRBV6-2/TRBV6-3	TRBJ2-7	few
TGCAGTGCTAGTACGCTGACAGACGATGGCTACACCTTC	CSASTLTDDGYTF	.	TRBV20-1	TRBJ1-2	few
TGTGCCAGCAGTGAAGCGCTTCGGGGTTCCGGGGAGCTGTTTTTT	CASSEALRGSGELFF	.	TRBV6-1	TRBJ2-2	few
TGTGCCATCAGTGAGGAGGACAGAGGAAACACCATATATTTT	CAISEEDRGNTIYF	.	TRBV10-3	TRBJ1-3	few
TGTGCCAGCACCCGTGGTTTGCTAGCGGAAAGCTTGTCCTACAATGAGCAGTTCTTC	CASTRGLLAESLSYNEQFF	TRBD2	TRBV9	TRBJ2-1	.
TGTGCCAGCAGCCAACTTAGCCGTGGAGAGACCCAGTACTTC	CASSQLSRGETQYF	.	TRBV14	TRBJ2-5	few
TGTGCCTGGAGTGTACAGGAGAATTCACCCCTCCACTTT	CAWSVQENSPLHF	.	TRBV30	TRBJ1-6	.
TGTGCCAGCAGTTACAGGGCCGGACAGCCCCAGCATTTT	CASSYRAGQPQHF	.	TRBV6-6	TRBJ1-5	.
TGCAGTGCTAGAGATCACCGGCATTGGGGCTACACCTTC	CSARDHRHWGYTF	.	TRBV20-1	TRBJ1-2	.
TGCGCCAGCAGCCCTGGAAGGCTGGGAATGACCTACGAGCAGTACTTC	CASSPGRLGMTYEQYF	.	TRBV5-1	TRBJ2-7	few
TGTGCCAGCACTGACAGGGGGCGATTGTACGAGCAGTACTTC	CASTDRGRLYEQYF	TRBD1	TRBV28	TRBJ2-7	few
TGTGCCATCAGTGATCTGACGAACTCTGGAAACACCATATATTTT	CAISDLTNSGNTIYF	.	TRBV10-3	TRBJ1-3	few
TGTGCCAGCATGCAGGGGGAAAATGAAAAACTGTTTTTT	CASMQGENEKLFF	TRBD1	TRBV2	TRBJ1-4	.
TGTGCCAGCAGTTCTCTAGCGGGGTTCACCGGGGAGCTGTTTTTT	CASSSLAGFTGELFF	TRBD2	TRBV12-3/TRBV12-4	TRBJ2-2	many
TGTGCCAGCAGTTTTCAGGGCGTAAGTGAGACCCAGTACTTC	CASSFQGVSETQYF	.	TRBV25-1	TRBJ2-5	.
TGTGCCATCAGTGGGTTACCGGGACTAGCCTACGAGCAGTACTTC	CAISGLPGLAYEQYF	TRBD2	TRBV10-3	TRBJ2-7	few
TGTGCCAGCAGCTTGCAAAAAAGGACAGGGGTGAGCACTGAAGCTTTCTTT	CASSLQKRTGVSTEAFF	TRBD1	TRBV7-6	TRBJ1-1	.
TGTGCCAGCAGCCAAGACTGGGGTCGTGAGCAGTTCTTC	CASSQDWGREQFF	.	TRBV4-2	TRBJ2-1	many
TGTGCCAGCAGCCACAGGGACGTTGCAACTAATGAAAAACTGTTTTTT	CASSHRDVATNEKLFF	.	TRBV28	TRBJ1-4	.